The present T cell receptor (beta chain) was sequenced within a study of T cells after yellow fever vaccination. UMIs were added to TCR cDNA along with a universal primer site when it was made by 5'RACE template switching. TCRdb processed the 5' RACE reads anew with MiXCR; each CDR3 protein has one entry. The sample has about 510,000 distinct CDR3 sequences; about a fifth are singletons. This CDR3 has 14 amino acids. From germline, CDR1 is SGHRS and CDR2 YFSETQ. V was trimmed by 3 bases and J by 0 bases, leaving 9 bases between them. Points from the study as a whole: Reappearing after the booster were most of the clones from primary vaccination (less than 98% CD4, 70% to 90% CD8). Overall, a small share of clonotypes was seen in both CD4 and CD8 compartments.

The table lists this clonotype with a few counts. The antigen remains undetermined. V is TRBV5-1 and J is TRBJ1-2; the D is unclear. Sequencing used PBMCs, obtained roughly 23 days after the first yellow fever vaccination. The sequence was obtained from a man between 18 and 35 years old who received the YFV17D yellow fever vaccine. DNA of the CDR3: TGCGCCAGCAGCTCCTCCAGTCCTAACTATGGCTACACCTTC. It specifies CASSSSSPNYGYTF.